Presented here are 8 T cell receptor beta chains from one specimen sequenced in a study of blood T cell repertoires in COVID-19 (dated by TCRdb to 2019 to 2021). The library relied on the immunoSEQ multiplex PCR assay. Imported from immuneACCESS, the table was reduced by TCRdb to in-frame sequences with V and J called. These copies leave out some clones; in studies compared against another copy, an unresolved V gene accounts for under half, and the cause of the remainder is not known. The sample includes some 200,000 clones, with 75% to 90% observed a single time. Roughly 6.1% of the sample lies in the top ten. Input material: peripheral blood. The source is a woman aged 40 to 50 with acute or convalescent COVID-19.

J is TRBJ2-3 and V is TRBV7-9; D unresolved. This CDR3 contains 15 residues. CDR1 is SEHNR, CDR2 FQNEAQ, per germline (reference sequence). The germline V and J ends were trimmed by 1 base and 4 bases, with 12 bases remaining between them. The CDR3, as DNA: TGTGCCAGCAGCTTAGATCTTGCGGAATCAGATACGCAGTATTTT. Amino acids: CASSLDLAESDTQYF.

The V call is TRBV28, the J call TRBJ2-5; tentative D call: TRBD2 (6 bases). Germline CDR1 reads MDHEN; CDR2 reads SYDVKM. The V and J ends lost 8 bases and 1 base respectively, with 17 bases between them. The CDR3 is 15 residues long. CDR3 sequence (DNA): TGTGCCAGCGACGGGGGAGACGCTAGCCAAGAGACCCAGTACTTC. The encoded protein is CASDGGDASQETQYF.

This clone was recorded a few times. The CDR3 reads CASSFPGGPQHF. The DNA for the CDR3 is TGTGCCAGCAGTTTCCCCGGTGGGCCCCAGCATTTT. The V gene is TRBV7-2, the J gene TRBJ1-5; D gene ambiguous. The germline CDR1 and CDR2 sequences are SGHTA and FQGNSA. This CDR3 spans 12 amino acids. With 6 bases removed from V and 9 bases from J, the gap between germline ends came to 12 bases.

The chain links TRBV5-1 to TRBJ2-2, with TRBD1 as a possible D gene (6 bases). Looked up from germline, CDR1 is SGHRS and CDR2 is YFSETQ. V gave up 3 bases and J gave up 5 bases, with 14 bases separating them. CDR3 length: 15 residues. CDR3 sequence reads: CASSWTPQGTGELFF. Here the CDR3 DNA reads TGCGCCAGCAGCTGGACACCTCAGGGGACCGGGGAGCTGTTTTTT.

The chain uses TRBV18 and TRBJ2-5; D remains unclear. The germline CDR1 and CDR2 sequences are KGHSH and LQKENI. The V gene lost 5 bases and the J gene lost 1 base, with 14 bases spanning the gap. The CDR3 runs 15 residues. CDR3 sequence (DNA): TGTGCCAGCTCAACCCCTCGAGGTGGCCAAGAGACCCAGTACTTC. Protein sequence: CASSTPRGGQETQYF.

The CDR3 bases are TGTGCCAGTAGTTGGGAGCGGACCACAGATACGCAGTATTTT. This sequence encodes CASSWERTTDTQYF. The chain combines TRBV19 with TRBJ2-3; weak D call: TRBD2 (5 bases). This CDR3 contains 14 residues. V lost 5 bases, J lost 2 bases, and 11 bases lay in between. The germline gives CDR1 LNHDA, CDR2 SQIVND (reference sequence). Full variable domain (rest looked up from reference TRBV19 and TRBJ2-3): DGGITQSPKYLFRKEGQNVTLSCEQNLNHDAMYWYRQDPGQGLRLIYYSQIVNDFQKGDIAEGYSVSREKKESFPLTVTSAQKNPTAFYLCASSWERTTDTQYFGPGTRLTVL.

This chain uses TRBV5-8 with TRBJ2-1; 7 bases fit TRBD1. Germline trimming cut 2 bases from V and 4 bases from J; bases unmatched to any gene: 6. The germline V gene encodes CDR1 SGHTS and CDR2 YDEGEE. The CDR3 consists of 15 residues. The CDR3 nucleotides are TGTGCCAGCAGCTTCAGGGGGACCTCTTACAATGAGCAGTTCTTC. It is translated as CASSFRGTSYNEQFF.

V gene TRBV7-8 combines with J gene TRBJ2-2, with 12 bases that match TRBD2. V was clipped by 1 base and J by 4 bases; unmatched bases: 1. This CDR3 is 16 amino acids long. Germline V gives CDR1 SGHVS, CDR2 FQNEAQ. CDR3 region: CASSLVGLAGTGELFF. The CDR3, as DNA: TGTGCCAGCAGCTTAGTGGGACTAGCGGGCACCGGGGAGCTGTTTTTT.